A selection of T cell receptor beta chains follows, all from one sample in a study of T cell responses to AZD1222 COVID-19 vaccine. Assay used: immunoSEQ multiplex PCR; TCRdb lists only in-frame clones, some missing. The sample has 95,000 to 100,000 clones; more than 70% are singletons. Sequences were derived from peripheral blood, sampled on day 0 of AZD1222 vaccination. These receptors originate from an adult in good health. CDR3s include the opening cysteine and the closing phenylalanine or tryptophan. Fields, in order: clone size, D gene, V gene, J gene, CDR3 DNA, CDR3 protein. The D gene is left open where the match is weak. Where a row states a size, it is once, few, many or the class of an expanded clone; other rows omit it.

>-|-|TRBV9|TRBJ2-3
TGTGCCAGCAGCGTAAGCCAGGTTGGCACAGATACGCAGTATTTT
CASSVSQVGTDTQYF
>-|TRBD1|TRBV6-4|TRBJ1-1
TGTGCCAGCAGTAAAGGACAGGAGAACACTGAAGCTTTCTTT
CASSKGQENTEAFF
>-|-|TRBV7-2|TRBJ2-1
TGTGCCAGCAGCTTAGAGGGGCTAGACTACAATGAGCAGTTCTTC
CASSLEGLDYNEQFF
>-|-|TRBV7-8|TRBJ1-2
TGTGCCAGCAGCGTCGATGATTCCTATGGCTACACCTTC
CASSVDDSYGYTF
>-|-|TRBV28|TRBJ1-1
TGTGCCAGCAGTTTACAGAGGGTAGGGACTGAAGCTTTCTTT
CASSLQRVGTEAFF
>-|-|TRBV6-5|TRBJ1-2
TGTGCCAGCATAAAAATGGACACTCCTTGGATAAGCTACACCTTC
CASIKMDTPWISYTF
>-|TRBD1|TRBV24-1|TRBJ1-2
TGTGCCACAGGGACAGGGCTTGGCTACACCTTC
CATGTGLGYTF
>once|TRBD1|TRBV6-2/TRBV6-3|TRBJ1-2
TGTGCCAGCAGTCCGCCTCTACCGGGACAGGGGTCGGACTATGGCTACACCTTC
CASSPPLPGQGSDYGYTF
>-|-|TRBV4-3|TRBJ1-1
TGCGCCAGCAGCTCGCGGACGGGAACCATGAACACTGAAGCTTTCTTT
CASSSRTGTMNTEAFF
>-|TRBD2|TRBV9|TRBJ2-7
TGTGCCAGCAGCGTAGAGACTAGCGGGAAGCAGTACTTC
CASSVETSGKQYF
>-|-|TRBV27|TRBJ1-5
TGTGCCAGCAGTTTAGCCCCAGAGTTCAATCAGCCCCAGCATTTT
CASSLAPEFNQPQHF
>-|-|TRBV6-5|TRBJ1-1
TGTGCCATCGCCCCTGACTTCACCACTGAAGCTTTCTTT
CAIAPDFTTEAFF
>-|-|TRBV30|TRBJ2-7
TGTGCCTGGAGTGACAGGGCAGGGGGGGACGAGCAGTACTTC
CAWSDRAGGDEQYF
>few|-|TRBV9|TRBJ2-2
TGTGCCAGCAGCGTAGGACAATCCACCGGGGAGCTGTTTTTT
CASSVGQSTGELFF
>-|TRBD2|TRBV5-8|TRBJ2-5
TGTGCCAGCAGCTTTCGGGGGGGACAAGAGACCCAGTACTTC
CASSFRGGQETQYF
>-|-|TRBV5-7|TRBJ2-7
TGTGCCAGCAGCTTGGGCTGGCGAAAGGATTCCTACGAGCAGTACTTC
CASSLGWRKDSYEQYF
>-|-|TRBV24-1|TRBJ1-2
TGTGCCACCAGTGACCGCACAGGGCTTGGCTACACCTTC
CATSDRTGLGYTF
>-|TRBD1|TRBV19|TRBJ1-2
TGTGCCAGTAGTACCTCTGGGACAGGGCTTCGAGGCTACACCTTC
CASSTSGTGLRGYTF
>-|-|TRBV30|TRBJ1-4
TGTGCCTGGGCCCGCAGAGCAACTAATGAAAAACTGTTTTTT
CAWARRATNEKLFF
>-|TRBD2|TRBV2|TRBJ2-1
TGTGCCAGCAGTGAGCTAGCGGGAGCGGTCAATGAGCAGTTCTTC
CASSELAGAVNEQFF
>-|TRBD2|TRBV5-4|TRBJ2-7
TGTGCCAGCAGCCCGGGACTAGCGGGAGGGCGTATCCACGAGCAGTACTTC
CASSPGLAGGRIHEQYF
>-|TRBD2|TRBV4-3|TRBJ2-7
TGCGCCAGCAGCCAAGGGACTAGCGGGACCTACGAGCAGTACTTC
CASSQGTSGTYEQYF
>few|-|TRBV7-9|TRBJ2-1
TGTGCCAGCAGCTTAGACACAATAAGGAGGGAGTTCTTC
CASSLDTIRREFF
>-|-|TRBV6-2/TRBV6-3|TRBJ1-2
TGTGCCAGCAGTCCCCATACCAGCACGGACGGTTATGGCTACACCTTC
CASSPHTSTDGYGYTF
>-|TRBD1|TRBV5-1|TRBJ1-5
TGCGCCAGCAGCCCCCAGGGGGCAGGTCAGCCCCAGCATTTT
CASSPQGAGQPQHF
>once|-|TRBV7-8|TRBJ1-1
TGTGCCAGCAGCTTTGGGACGGTCACTGAAGCTTTCTTT
CASSFGTVTEAFF
>once|-|TRBV7-9|TRBJ2-5
TGTGCCAGCAGCTTACAGGGTGTCGTCCAGACCCAGTACTTC
CASSLQGVVQTQYF
>once|-|TRBV9|TRBJ1-3
TGTGCCAGCAGCGTAGCGGGTCCTCGAAACACCATATATTTT
CASSVAGPRNTIYF
>-|TRBD1|TRBV15|TRBJ2-1
TGTGCCACCAGCCGAACCGTTTCGGGACAGAACTACAATGAGCAGTTCTTC
CATSRTVSGQNYNEQFF
>few|TRBD2|TRBV5-4|TRBJ2-3
TGTGCCAGCAGCTTGGGGGGGAGGGCCGCGGATACGCAGTATTTT
CASSLGGRAADTQYF
>-|TRBD1|TRBV19|TRBJ1-5
TGTGCCAGTAGAAGGACAGGGGTGGATCAGCCCCAGCATTTT
CASRRTGVDQPQHF